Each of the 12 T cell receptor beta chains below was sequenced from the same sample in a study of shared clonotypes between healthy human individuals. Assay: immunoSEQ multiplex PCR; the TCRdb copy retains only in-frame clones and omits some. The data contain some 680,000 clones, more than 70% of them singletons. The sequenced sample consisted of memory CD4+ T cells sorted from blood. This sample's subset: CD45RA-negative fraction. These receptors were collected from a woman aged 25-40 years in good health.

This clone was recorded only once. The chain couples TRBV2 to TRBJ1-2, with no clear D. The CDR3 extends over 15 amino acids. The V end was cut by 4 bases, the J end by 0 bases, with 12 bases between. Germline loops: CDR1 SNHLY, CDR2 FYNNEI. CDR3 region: CASSVSRTTNYGYTF. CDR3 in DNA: TGTGCCAGCAGTGTTTCCAGAACTACTAACTATGGCTACACCTTC.

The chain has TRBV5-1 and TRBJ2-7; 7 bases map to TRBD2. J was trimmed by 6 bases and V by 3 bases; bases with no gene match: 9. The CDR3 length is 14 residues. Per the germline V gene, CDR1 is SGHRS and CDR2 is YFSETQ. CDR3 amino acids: CASSSVAGDSEQYF. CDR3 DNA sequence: TGCGCCAGCAGCTCGGTCGCGGGAGACTCCGAGCAGTACTTC. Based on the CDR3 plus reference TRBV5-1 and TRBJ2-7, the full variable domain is KAGVTQTPRYLIKTRGQQVTLSCSPISGHRSVSWYQQTPGQGLQFLFEYFSETQRNKGNFPGRFSGRQFSNSRSEMNVSTLELGDSALYLCASSSVAGDSEQYFGPGTRLTVT.

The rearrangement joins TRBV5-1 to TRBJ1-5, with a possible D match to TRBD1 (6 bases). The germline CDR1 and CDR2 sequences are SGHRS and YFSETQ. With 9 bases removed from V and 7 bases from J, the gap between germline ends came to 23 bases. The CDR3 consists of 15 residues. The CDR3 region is CAILQVWGREQPQHF. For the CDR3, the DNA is TGCGCCATCCTGCAAGTATGGGGGCGGGAACAGCCCCAGCATTTT.

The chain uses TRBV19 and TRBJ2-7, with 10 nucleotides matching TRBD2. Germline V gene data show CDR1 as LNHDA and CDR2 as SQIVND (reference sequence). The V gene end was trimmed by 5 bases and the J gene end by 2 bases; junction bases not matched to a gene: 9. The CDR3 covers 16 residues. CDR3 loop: CASSGGRTSGTYEQYF. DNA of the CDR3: TGTGCCAGTAGTGGGGGAAGGACTAGCGGCACCTACGAGCAGTACTTC.

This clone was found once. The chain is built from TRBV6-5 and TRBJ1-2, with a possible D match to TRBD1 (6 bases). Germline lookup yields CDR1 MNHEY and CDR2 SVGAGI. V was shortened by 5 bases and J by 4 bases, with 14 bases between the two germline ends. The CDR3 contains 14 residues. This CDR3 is CASSPGDRAYGYTF. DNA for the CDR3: TGTGCCAGCAGTCCAGGGGATAGAGCCTATGGCTACACCTTC.

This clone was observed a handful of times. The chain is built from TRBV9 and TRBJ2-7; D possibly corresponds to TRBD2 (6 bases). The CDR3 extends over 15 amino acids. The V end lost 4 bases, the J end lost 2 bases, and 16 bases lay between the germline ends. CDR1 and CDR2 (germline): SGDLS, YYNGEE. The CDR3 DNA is TGTGCCAGCAGCCCCGGGGGAGTCTCCACCTACGAGCAGTACTTC. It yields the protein CASSPGGVSTYEQYF.

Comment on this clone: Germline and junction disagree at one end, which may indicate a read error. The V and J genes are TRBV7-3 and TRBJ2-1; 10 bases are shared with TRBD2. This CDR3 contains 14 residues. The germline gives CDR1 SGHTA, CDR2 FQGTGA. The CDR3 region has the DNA TGTGCCAGCAGCCCAGCGGGAGGGCCCAATCAGCAGTTCTTC. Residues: CASSPAGGPNQQFF. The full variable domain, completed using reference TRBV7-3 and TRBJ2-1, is GAGVSQTPSNKVTEKGKYVELRCDPISGHTALYWYRQSLGQGPEFLIYFQGTGAADDSGLPNDRFFAVRPEGSVSTLKIQRTERGDSAVYLCASSPAGGPNQQFFGPGTRLTVL.

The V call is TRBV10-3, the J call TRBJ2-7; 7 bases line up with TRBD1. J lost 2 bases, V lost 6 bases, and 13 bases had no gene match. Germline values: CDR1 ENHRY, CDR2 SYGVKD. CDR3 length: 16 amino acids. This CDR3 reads CAIRAAQGSAPYEQYF. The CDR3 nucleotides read TGTGCCATCAGAGCAGCACAGGGGTCCGCTCCCTACGAGCAGTACTTC.

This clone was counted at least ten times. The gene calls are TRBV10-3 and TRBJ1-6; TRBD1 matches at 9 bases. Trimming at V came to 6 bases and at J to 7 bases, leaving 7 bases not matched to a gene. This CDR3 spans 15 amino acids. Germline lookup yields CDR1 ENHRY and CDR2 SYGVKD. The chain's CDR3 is CAISGDRAPNSPLHF. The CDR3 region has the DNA TGTGCCATCAGCGGGGACAGGGCTCCAAATTCACCCCTCCACTTT.

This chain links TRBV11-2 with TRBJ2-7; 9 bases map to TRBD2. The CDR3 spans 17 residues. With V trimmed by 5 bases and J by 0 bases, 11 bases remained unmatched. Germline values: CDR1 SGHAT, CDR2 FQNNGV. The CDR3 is CASSPWTTSGTSYEQYF. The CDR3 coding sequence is TGTGCCAGCAGCCCTTGGACGACTAGCGGCACCTCCTACGAGCAGTACTTC.

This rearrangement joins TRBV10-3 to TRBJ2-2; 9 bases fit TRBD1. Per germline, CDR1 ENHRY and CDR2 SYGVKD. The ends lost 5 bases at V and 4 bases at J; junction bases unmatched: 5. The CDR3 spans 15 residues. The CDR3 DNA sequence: TGTGCCATCAGTAGGACAGGGGATCGCACCGGGGAGCTGTTTTTT. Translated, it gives CAISRTGDRTGELFF.

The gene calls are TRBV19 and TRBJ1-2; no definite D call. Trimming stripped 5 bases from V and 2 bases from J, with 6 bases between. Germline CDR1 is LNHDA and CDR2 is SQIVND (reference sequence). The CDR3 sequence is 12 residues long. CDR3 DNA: TGTGCCAGTAGTCAGACAAACTATGGCTACACCTTC. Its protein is CASSQTNYGYTF.